This TCR beta chain came from a study of blood T cell repertoires in COVID-19. Study at large: Samples came from the United States, Italy and Spain, spanning acute and convalescent COVID-19. Nucleic acid was either cDNA or gDNA, and it came from T cells, B-cell-depleted T cells, or PBMCs.

Participants, about 18 to 89 years old, spanned 24 US areas. The J segment lost 4 bases and the V segment lost 0 bases, leaving 9 bases of the junction unmatched. CDR1 SGHTA and CDR2 FQGNSA come from the germline V gene. The CDR3 runs 18 residues. Clones were read by immunoSEQ multiplex PCR, and TCRdb kept only the in-frame ones, dropping some. The sample holds around 250,000 clones, 86% seen once. Sequences were obtained from PBMCs or T cells enriched from blood (not recorded which). This sequence was found in a man between 18 and 29 years old who had recovered from COVID-19. The J gene is TRBJ2-3, the V gene TRBV7-2; 11 bases map to TRBD2. CDR3 protein: CASSLAPLAGGQPDTQYF. CDR3 nucleotide sequence: TGTGCCAGCAGCTTAGCCCCCCTAGCGGGGGGCCAACCAGATACGCAGTATTTT.